This TCR beta chain comes out of a study of cytomegalovirus exposure and HLA in healthy donors. PCR employed 60 Vbeta and 13 Jbeta primers. The table came from immunoSEQ multiplex PCR; TCRdb's copy has only in-frame clones and leaves some out. The sample has approximately 99,000 clones; around 80% are singletons. The receptor comes from a man aged 35 to 55 in good health and CMV-seropositive. Sequenced input: PBMCs.

CDR3 loop: CASSIPNSPLHF. CDR3 DNA sequence: TGTGCCAGTAGTATCCCGAATTCACCCCTCCACTTT. This chain links TRBV19 with TRBJ1-6, with no clear D. This CDR3 region has 12 residues. V lost 3 bases and J 7 bases, leaving 4 bases between the germline ends. The germline V gene encodes CDR1 LNHDA and CDR2 SQIVND (reference sequence).